These 4 T cell receptor beta chains were sequenced from one sample in a study of blood T cells in healthy people across ages. Alongside a J-beta primer mix, a sample-barcoded 5' primer served in a second PCR lasting 7 to 11 cycles. TCRdb fed the 5' RACE reads into MiXCR, producing one record per CDR3 protein. This table holds about 580,000 distinct CDR3 sequences, around half found once. The specimen sequenced was blood. The receptors derive from a man at least 80 years old in good health.

In its sample, this clonotype was seen a few times. This chain connects TRBV7-2 to TRBJ2-7; 8 positions agree with TRBD2. The CDR3 runs 15 residues. With 1 base clipped from V and 6 bases from J, the junction kept 8 bases outside the gene matches. Germline V CDR1 and CDR2: SGHTA, FQGNSA. Here the CDR3 reads CASSLGAGAPSEQYF. CDR3 in DNA: TGTGCCAGCAGCTTAGGAGCGGGGGCCCCCTCCGAGCAGTACTTC.

This clonotype turned up a few times. The chain has TRBV20-1 and TRBJ1-5; 7 nucleotides agree with TRBD1. CDR3 length equals 17 residues. V dropped 6 bases and J dropped 0; count of bases not matched to a gene: 14. CDR1 DFQATT and CDR2 SNEGSKA come from the germline V gene (reference sequence). The CDR3 is CSAKPRDRNLSNQPQHF. DNA for the CDR3: TGCAGTGCCAAGCCCCGGGACAGAAACCTTAGCAATCAGCCCCAGCATTTT.

This clonotype was seen a single time. V gene TRBV20-1 combines with J gene TRBJ2-3; D perhaps matches TRBD1 (6 bases). Germline V gene lookup returns CDR1 DFQATT and CDR2 SNEGSKA (reference sequence). The CDR3 is made up of 13 amino acids. Trimming pared 2 bases from V and 6 bases from J, leaving 12 bases between. The CDR3 bases are TGCAGTGCTAGACTGACAGGTTACGATACGCAGTATTTT. This codes for CSARLTGYDTQYF.

This rearrangement joins TRBV20-1 to TRBJ2-5; 12 bases fit TRBD2. CDR1 is DFQATT, CDR2 SNEGSKA, per germline (reference sequence). This CDR3 has 14 residues. With V trimmed by 7 bases and J by 4 bases, 7 bases remained unmatched. This CDR3 is CSVPTSGGRETQYF. Written as DNA, the CDR3 is TGCAGTGTTCCAACTAGCGGGGGGAGAGAGACCCAGTACTTC.